Listed below are T cell receptor beta chains from one sample, sequenced in a study of CD4+ T cells in melanoma. TCRdb's copy holds only in-frame clones and misses some; the assay was immunoSEQ multiplex PCR. The table shows 13,000 or so clones, with roughly 70% occurring only once. The specimen sequenced was cells from a culture (not recorded whether cultured in vitro). These receptors originate from a human donor with melanoma. Both conserved end residues are part of each CDR3. D genes are given only for firm matches. Rows give clone size only sometimes, using once, few, many, or a class for an expanded clone.

>few|13|NA|TRBV27|TRBJ1-1
TGTGCCAGCAGTCGACCGCAGGAACGTGAAGCTTTCTTT
CASSRPQEREAFF
>NA|17|TRBD2|TRBV5-4|TRBJ2-3
TGTGCCAGCAGCCGATCCTCAGCGGGGGGCCTGTCGGATACGCAGTATTTT
CASSRSSAGGLSDTQYF
>NA|15|TRBD1|TRBV6-6|TRBJ1-2
TGTGCCAGCACTCAAGGGACAGGAAATAACTATGGCTACACCTTC
CASTQGTGNNYGYTF
>few|17|NA|TRBV6-1|TRBJ1-3
TGTGCCAGCAGTGAATCCCAGTGGTTACCTGCTGGAAACACCATATATTTT
CASSESQWLPAGNTIYF
>NA|17|TRBD2|TRBV11-2|TRBJ2-5
TGTGCCAGCAGCTTAGATCGGTGGCGGGGGGGCCCGGAGACCCAGTACTTC
CASSLDRWRGGPETQYF
>NA|17|NA|TRBV7-3|TRBJ1-1
TGTGCCAGCAGCTCACAACCCATGGGGGGGGCTGACACTGAAGCTTTCTTT
CASSSQPMGGADTEAFF
>few|14|NA|TRBV6-1|TRBJ1-6
TGTGCCAGCAGCACGGTCCTCCCTAATTCACCCCTCCACTTT
CASSTVLPNSPLHF
>NA|14|NA|TRBV5-1|TRBJ1-4
TGCGCCAGCAGCCTCGGGGGTACTAATGAAAAACTGTTTTTT
CASSLGGTNEKLFF
>NA|14|NA|TRBV11-2|TRBJ2-7
TGTGCCAGCACCCCGAATTACGGGACGGACGAGCAGTACTTC
CASTPNYGTDEQYF
>NA|15|TRBD1|TRBV5-1|TRBJ1-5
TGCGCCAGCAGCCCGCGGACAGGGGGGAATCAGCCCCAGCATTTT
CASSPRTGGNQPQHF
>NA|13|TRBD1|TRBV19|TRBJ1-6
TGTGCCAGTAGTGAAACAGGGGAATCACCCCTCCACTTT
CASSETGESPLHF
>NA|15|TRBD1|TRBV10-3|TRBJ2-7
TGTGCCATCAGTGGACGGGGACAGATCTCCTACGAGCAGTACTTC
CAISGRGQISYEQYF
>NA|14|NA|TRBV6-1|TRBJ2-1
TGTGCCAGCAGTCCACGGACCGGGCGGGATGAGCAGTTCTTC
CASSPRTGRDEQFF
>NA|14|NA|TRBV11-2|TRBJ2-1
TGTGCCAGCAGCTTAGGTGGTCCCTACAATGAGCAGTTCTTC
CASSLGGPYNEQFF
>once|14|NA|TRBV6-5|TRBJ2-7
TGTGCCAGCAGTTACTCAGCAGGGGGGTACGGTCAGTACTTC
CASSYSAGGYGQYF